This TCR beta chain was captured by sequencing in a study of T cell responses to AZD1222 COVID-19 vaccine. CDR3 length: 14 amino acids. Trimming removed 4 bases at V and 6 bases at J, with 13 bases between. The V gene's germline CDR1 is MNHEY and CDR2 SVGEGT. Generated by immunoSEQ multiplex PCR, the TCRdb table keeps only in-frame clones and is missing some. This sample has fewer than 140,000 clones, with roughly 90% found just once. Sequenced material: peripheral blood, taken on day 0 of AZD1222 vaccination. The chain carries TRBV6-2 or TRBV6-3 and TRBJ2-1, with a tentative D call TRBD2 (6 bases). This receptor was obtained from an adult in good health. The CDR3 coding sequence is TGTGCCAGCAGTTTCTTGATGGGGGGCAATGAGCAGTTCTTC. It encodes CASSFLMGGNEQFF.